This T cell receptor (beta chain) is drawn from a study of STAT3 mutations in large granular lymphocyte leukemia. Notes on the study in general: Every T-LGLL patient had at least one immunodominant TCRbeta clonotype. Some patients had persisting codominant clonotypes that could mask small clones. In about 35% of the 18 patients, new TCR clonotypes emerged after therapy. No sample exists from the first appearance of each clone.

The CDR3 totals 15 residues. Germline values: CDR1 KGHSH, CDR2 LQKENI. The V end lost 3 bases, the J end lost 4 bases, and 12 bases lay between the germline ends. About this clone itself: The target antigen is unknown.

Some 41,000 productive templates were obtained per sample on average. Assay used: immunoSEQ multiplex PCR; TCRdb lists only in-frame clones, some missing. The sample records around 39,000 clones, approximately 91% being singletons. This clonotype originated in a human donor with T large granular lymphocyte leukemia. Some clones in this sample may be carry-over from other donors' samples. J is TRBJ2-2 and V is TRBV18; possibly TRBD1 for D (5 bases). The source material was PBMCs. CDR3 sequence: CASSPGQGFTGELFF. CDR3 in DNA: TGTGCCAGCTCACCGGGGCAGGGATTCACCGGGGAGCTGTTTTTT.